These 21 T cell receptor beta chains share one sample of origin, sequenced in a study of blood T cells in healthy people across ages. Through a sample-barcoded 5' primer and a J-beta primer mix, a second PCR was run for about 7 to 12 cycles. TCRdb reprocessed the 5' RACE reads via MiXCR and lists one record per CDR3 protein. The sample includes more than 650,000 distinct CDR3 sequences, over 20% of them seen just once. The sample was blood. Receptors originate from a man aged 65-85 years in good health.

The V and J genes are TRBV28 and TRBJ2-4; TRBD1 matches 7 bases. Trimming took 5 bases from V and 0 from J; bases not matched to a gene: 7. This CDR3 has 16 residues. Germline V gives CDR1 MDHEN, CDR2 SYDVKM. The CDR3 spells CASSITGALAKNIQYF. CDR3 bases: TGTGCCAGCAGTATAACAGGGGCATTAGCCAAAAACATTCAGTACTTC. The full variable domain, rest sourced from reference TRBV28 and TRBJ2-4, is DVKVTQSSRYLVKRTGEKVFLECVQDMDHENMFWYRQDPGLGLRLIYFSYDVKMKEKGDIPEGYSVSREKKERFSLILESASTNQTSMYLCASSITGALAKNIQYFGAGTRLSVL.

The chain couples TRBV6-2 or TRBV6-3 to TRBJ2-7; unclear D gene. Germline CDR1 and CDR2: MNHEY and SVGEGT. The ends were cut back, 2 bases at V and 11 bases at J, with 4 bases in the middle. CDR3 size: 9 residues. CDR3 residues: CASSYPKYF. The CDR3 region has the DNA TGTGCCAGCAGTTACCCGAAGTACTTC.

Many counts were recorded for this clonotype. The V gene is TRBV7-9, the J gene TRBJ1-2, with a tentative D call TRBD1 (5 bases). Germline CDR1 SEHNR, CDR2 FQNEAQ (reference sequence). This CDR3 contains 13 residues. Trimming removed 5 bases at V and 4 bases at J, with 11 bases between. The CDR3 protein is CASSLTGIYGYTF. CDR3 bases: TGTGCCAGCAGCCTTACAGGTATCTATGGCTACACCTTC.

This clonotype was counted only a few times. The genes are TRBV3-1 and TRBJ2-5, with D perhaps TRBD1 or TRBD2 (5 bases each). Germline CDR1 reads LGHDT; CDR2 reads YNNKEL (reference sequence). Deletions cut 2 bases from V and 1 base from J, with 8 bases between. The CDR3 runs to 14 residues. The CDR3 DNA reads TGTGCCAGCAGCCAATTTGGGACCCAAGAGACCCAGTACTTC. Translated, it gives CASSQFGTQETQYF.

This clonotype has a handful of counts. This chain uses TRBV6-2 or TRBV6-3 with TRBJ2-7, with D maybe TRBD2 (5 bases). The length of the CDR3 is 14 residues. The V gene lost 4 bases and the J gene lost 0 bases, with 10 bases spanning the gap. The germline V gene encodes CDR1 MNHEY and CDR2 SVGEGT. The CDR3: CASSSPAGSYEQYV. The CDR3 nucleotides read TGTGCCAGCAGTTCCCCCGCGGGCTCCTACGAGCAGTACGTC.

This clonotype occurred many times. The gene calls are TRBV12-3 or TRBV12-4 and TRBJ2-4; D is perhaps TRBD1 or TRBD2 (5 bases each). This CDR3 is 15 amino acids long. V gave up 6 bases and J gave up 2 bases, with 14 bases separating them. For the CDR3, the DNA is TGTGCCAGCAGGGGGCTGGGAGATTCCAAAAACATTCAGTACTTC. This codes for CASRGLGDSKNIQYF.

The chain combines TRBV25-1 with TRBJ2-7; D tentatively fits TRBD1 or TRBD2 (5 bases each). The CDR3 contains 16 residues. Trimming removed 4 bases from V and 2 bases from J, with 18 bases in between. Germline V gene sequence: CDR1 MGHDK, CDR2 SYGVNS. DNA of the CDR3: TGTGCCAGCAGTGGTGTCTTTGGGGGAATCACCTACGAGCAGTACTTC. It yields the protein CASSGVFGGITYEQYF.

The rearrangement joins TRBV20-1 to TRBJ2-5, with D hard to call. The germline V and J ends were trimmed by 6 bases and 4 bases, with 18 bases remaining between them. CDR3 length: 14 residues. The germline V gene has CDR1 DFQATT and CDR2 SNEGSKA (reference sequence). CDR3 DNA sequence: TGCAGTGCCACATTTCCTTCCTGGGGAGAGACCCAGTACTTC. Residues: CSATFPSWGETQYF.

CDR3 DNA sequence: TGTGCCAGCAGCCTTGACCGGGGGGGTTCTGGCTACGAGCAGTACTTC. The encoded protein is CASSLDRGGSGYEQYF. The chain links TRBV28 to TRBJ2-7, with 8 bases aligning to TRBD2. Germline trimming cut 6 bases from V and 3 bases from J; bases unmatched to any gene: 13. CDR3 length: 16 amino acids. CDR1 and CDR2 (germline): MDHEN, SYDVKM.

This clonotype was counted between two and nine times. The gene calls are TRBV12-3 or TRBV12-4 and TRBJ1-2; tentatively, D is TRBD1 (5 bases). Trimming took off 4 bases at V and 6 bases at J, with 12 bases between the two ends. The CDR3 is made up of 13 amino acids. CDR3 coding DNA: TGTGCCAGCAGTTCCCCGGGCAGGGATGGCTACACCTTC. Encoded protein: CASSSPGRDGYTF.

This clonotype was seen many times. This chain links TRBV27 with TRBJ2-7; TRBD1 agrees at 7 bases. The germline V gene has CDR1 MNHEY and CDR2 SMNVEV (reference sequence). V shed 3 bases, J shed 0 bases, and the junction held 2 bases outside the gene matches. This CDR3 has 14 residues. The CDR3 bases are TGTGCCAGCAGTTTGACAGGGAACTCCTACGAGCAGTACTTC. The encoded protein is CASSLTGNSYEQYF.

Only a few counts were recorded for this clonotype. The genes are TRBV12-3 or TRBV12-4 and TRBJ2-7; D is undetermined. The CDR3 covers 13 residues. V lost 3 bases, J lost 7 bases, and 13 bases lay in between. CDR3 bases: TGTGCCAGCAGTTTTGGTTCCGAGGAGGAGCAGTACGTC. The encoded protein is CASSFGSEEEQYV.

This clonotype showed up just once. Written as DNA, the CDR3 is TGCGCCAGCAGGCCGACAGGGCTTTTAGAGACCCAGTACTTC. Encoded protein: CASRPTGLLETQYF. This chain links TRBV4-1 with TRBJ2-5; 7 bases fit TRBD1. The germline CDR1 and CDR2 sequences are MGHRA and YSYEKL. The V segment lost 6 bases and the J segment 4 bases; nucleotides outside the gene matches: 8. The CDR3 covers 14 residues.

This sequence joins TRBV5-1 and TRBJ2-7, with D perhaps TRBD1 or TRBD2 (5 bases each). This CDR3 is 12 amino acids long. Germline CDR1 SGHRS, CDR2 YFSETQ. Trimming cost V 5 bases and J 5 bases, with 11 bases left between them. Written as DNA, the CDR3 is TGCGCCAGCAGTCTCATGGGGGACGAGCAGTACTTC. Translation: CASSLMGDEQYF.

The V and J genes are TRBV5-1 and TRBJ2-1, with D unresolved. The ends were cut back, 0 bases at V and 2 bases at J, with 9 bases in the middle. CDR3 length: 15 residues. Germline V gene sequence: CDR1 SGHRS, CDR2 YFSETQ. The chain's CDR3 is CASSLEGITYNEQFF. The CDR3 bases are TGCGCCAGCAGCTTGGAAGGGATAACCTACAATGAGCAGTTCTTC. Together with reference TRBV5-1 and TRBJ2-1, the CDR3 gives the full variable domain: KAGVTQTPRYLIKTRGQQVTLSCSPISGHRSVSWYQQTPGQGLQFLFEYFSETQRNKGNFPGRFSGRQFSNSRSEMNVSTLELGDSALYLCASSLEGITYNEQFFGPGTRLTVL.

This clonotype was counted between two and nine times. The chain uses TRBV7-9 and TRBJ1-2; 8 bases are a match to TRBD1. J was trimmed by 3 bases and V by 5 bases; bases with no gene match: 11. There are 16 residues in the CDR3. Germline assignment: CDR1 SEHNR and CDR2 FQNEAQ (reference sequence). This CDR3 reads CASSPQGQGGDYGYTF. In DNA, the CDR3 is TGTGCCAGCAGCCCCCAAGGACAGGGCGGCGACTATGGCTACACCTTC.

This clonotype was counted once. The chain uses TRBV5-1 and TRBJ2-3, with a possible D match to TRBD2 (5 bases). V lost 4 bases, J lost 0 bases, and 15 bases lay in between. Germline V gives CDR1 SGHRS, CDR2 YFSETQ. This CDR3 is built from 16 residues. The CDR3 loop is CASSPPSGRSTDTQYF. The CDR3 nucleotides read TGCGCCAGCAGCCCCCCCTCGGGAAGGAGCACAGATACGCAGTATTTT.

The CDR3 nucleotides are TGCAGTGCTAGAGTCCGGGACCCACGGAGCCAGGACCAAGAGACCCAGTACTTC. Translation: CSARVRDPRSQDQETQYF. This chain joins TRBV20-1 and TRBJ2-5, with D possibly being TRBD1 or TRBD2 (5 bases each). Trimming removed 1 base at V and 0 bases at J, with 21 bases between. Germline V gives CDR1 DFQATT, CDR2 SNEGSKA (reference sequence). This CDR3 has 18 amino acids.

For the CDR3, the DNA is TGTGCCAGCAGCTTGGCCCCAAGGGGAGACACTGAAGCTTTCTTT. It encodes CASSLAPRGDTEAFF. The rearrangement links TRBV7-9 to TRBJ1-1; perhaps TRBD1 as D (5 bases). The length of the CDR3 is 15 residues. Germline CDR1 is SEHNR and CDR2 is FQNEAQ (reference sequence). V lost 3 bases to trimming and J lost 3 bases, with 14 bases between them.

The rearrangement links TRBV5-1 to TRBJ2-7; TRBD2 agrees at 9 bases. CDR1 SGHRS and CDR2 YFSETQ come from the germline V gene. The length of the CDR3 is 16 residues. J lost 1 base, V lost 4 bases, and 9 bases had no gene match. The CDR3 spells CASSDSGGLMSYEQYF. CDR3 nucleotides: TGCGCCAGCAGCGATAGCGGGGGCCTTATGTCCTACGAGCAGTACTTC.

CDR3 region: CASSQEGTASQETQYF. The CDR3 nucleotides read TGCGCCAGCAGCCAAGAGGGGACAGCCAGTCAAGAGACCCAGTACTTC. The rearrangement uses TRBV4-1 and TRBJ2-1, with 7 nucleotides matching TRBD1. The end of the DNA fits TRBJ2-5 better, so the J call may be wrong. The CDR3 spans 16 residues. Germline assignment: CDR1 MGHRA and CDR2 YSYEKL.